This T cell receptor beta chain was sequenced for a study of cytomegalovirus exposure and HLA in healthy donors. The V and J ends lost 3 bases and 10 bases respectively, with 27 bases between them. Germline CDR1 SNHLY, CDR2 FYNNEI. The CDR3 has 18 amino acids. Use of 60 Vbeta and 13 Jbeta primers characterized the PCR. The method was immunoSEQ multiplex PCR; TCRdb's version includes in-frame clones alone and lacks a portion of them. Of over 40,000 clones listed, 75% to 90% are singletons. This chain uses TRBV2 with TRBJ2-2; TRBD1 might be the D (6 bases). Specimen: PBMCs. This sequence originates from a woman aged 40 to 49 in good health and CMV-seropositive. This CDR3 is CASSDGQNGIPLPEELFF. In DNA form, the CDR3 reads TGTGCCAGCAGTGACGGACAGAACGGTATTCCTTTACCAGAGGAGCTGTTTTTT.